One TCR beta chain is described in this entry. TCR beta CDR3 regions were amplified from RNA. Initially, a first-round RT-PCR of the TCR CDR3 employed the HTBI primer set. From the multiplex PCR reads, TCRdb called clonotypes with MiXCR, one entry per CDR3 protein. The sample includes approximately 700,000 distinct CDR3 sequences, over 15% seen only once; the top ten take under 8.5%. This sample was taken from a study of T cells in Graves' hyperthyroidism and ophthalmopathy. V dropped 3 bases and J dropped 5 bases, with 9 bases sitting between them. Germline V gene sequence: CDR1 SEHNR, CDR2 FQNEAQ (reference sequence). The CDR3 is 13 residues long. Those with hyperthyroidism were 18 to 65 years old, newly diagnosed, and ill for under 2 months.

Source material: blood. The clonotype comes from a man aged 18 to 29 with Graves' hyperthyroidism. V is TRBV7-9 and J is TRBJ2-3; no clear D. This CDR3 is CASSFGGEDTQYF. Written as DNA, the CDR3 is TGTGCCAGCAGCTTTGGTGGGGAAGATACGCAGTATTTT.